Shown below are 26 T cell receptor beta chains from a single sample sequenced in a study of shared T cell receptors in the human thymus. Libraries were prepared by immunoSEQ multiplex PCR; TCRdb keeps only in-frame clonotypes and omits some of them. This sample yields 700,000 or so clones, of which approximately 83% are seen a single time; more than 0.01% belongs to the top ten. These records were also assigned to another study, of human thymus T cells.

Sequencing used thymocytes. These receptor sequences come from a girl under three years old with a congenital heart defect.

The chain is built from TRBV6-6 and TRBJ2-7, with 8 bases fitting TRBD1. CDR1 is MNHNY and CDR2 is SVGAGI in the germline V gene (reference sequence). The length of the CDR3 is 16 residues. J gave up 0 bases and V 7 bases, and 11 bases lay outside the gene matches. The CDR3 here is CASNLRGQVNSYEQYF. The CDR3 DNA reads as TGTGCCAGCAACCTACGGGGACAGGTTAACTCCTACGAGCAGTACTTC.

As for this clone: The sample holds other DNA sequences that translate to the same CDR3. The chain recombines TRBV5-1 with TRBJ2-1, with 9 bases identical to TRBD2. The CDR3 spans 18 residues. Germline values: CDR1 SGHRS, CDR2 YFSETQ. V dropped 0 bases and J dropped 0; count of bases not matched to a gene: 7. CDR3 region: CASSLGSGGPSSYNEQFF. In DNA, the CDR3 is TGCGCCAGCAGCTTGGGCAGCGGGGGGCCGAGCTCCTACAATGAGCAGTTCTTC.

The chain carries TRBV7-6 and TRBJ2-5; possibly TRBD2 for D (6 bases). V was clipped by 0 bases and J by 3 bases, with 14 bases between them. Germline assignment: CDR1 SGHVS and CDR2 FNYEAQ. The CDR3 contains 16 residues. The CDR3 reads CASSLALAGTKETQYF. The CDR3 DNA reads TGTGCCAGCAGCTTAGCTTTGGCGGGGACGAAAGAGACCCAGTACTTC.

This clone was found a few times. The CDR3 sequence is CASSTRDRGRETGNIQYF. In DNA, the CDR3 is TGTGCCAGCAGCACCAGGGACAGGGGACGAGAAACGGGTAACATTCAGTACTTC. The chain combines TRBV11-2 with TRBJ2-4, with 10 bases lining up with TRBD1. Germline loops: CDR1 SGHAT, CDR2 FQNNGV. V lost 5 bases, J lost 7 bases, and 17 bases stayed unmatched. The CDR3 totals 18 residues. The whole variable domain, remainder taken from reference TRBV11-2 and TRBJ2-4, is EAGVAQSPRYKIIEKRQSVAFWCNPISGHATLYWYQQILGQGPKLLIQFQNNGVVDDSQLPKDRFSAERLKGVDSTLKIQPAKLEDSAVYLCASSTRDRGRETGNIQYFGAGTRLSVL.

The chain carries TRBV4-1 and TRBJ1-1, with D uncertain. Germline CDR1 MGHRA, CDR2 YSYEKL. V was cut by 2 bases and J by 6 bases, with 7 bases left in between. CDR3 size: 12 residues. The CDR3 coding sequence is TGCGCCAGCAGCCAACGTCCAGCTGAAGCTTTCTTT. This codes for CASSQRPAEAFF.

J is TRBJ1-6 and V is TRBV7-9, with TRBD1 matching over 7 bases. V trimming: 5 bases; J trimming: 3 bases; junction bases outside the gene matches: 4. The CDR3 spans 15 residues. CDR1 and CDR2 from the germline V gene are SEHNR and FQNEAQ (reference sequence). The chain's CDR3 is CASSQGTDYNSPLHF. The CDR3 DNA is TGTGCCAGCAGCCAAGGGACAGACTATAATTCACCCCTCCACTTT.

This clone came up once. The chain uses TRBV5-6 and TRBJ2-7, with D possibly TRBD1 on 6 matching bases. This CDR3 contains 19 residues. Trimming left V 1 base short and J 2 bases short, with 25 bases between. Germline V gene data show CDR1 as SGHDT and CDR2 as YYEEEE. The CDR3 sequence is CASSLWPHPRRQAPYEQYF. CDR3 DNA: TGTGCCAGCAGCTTGTGGCCCCACCCTCGTAGACAGGCGCCCTACGAGCAGTACTTC.

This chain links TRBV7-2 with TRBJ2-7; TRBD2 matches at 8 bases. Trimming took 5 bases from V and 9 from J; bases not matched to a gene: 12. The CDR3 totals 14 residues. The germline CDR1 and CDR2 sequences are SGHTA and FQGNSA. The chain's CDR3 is CASSLRGSGGAQYF. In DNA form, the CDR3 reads TGTGCCAGCAGCCTTCGAGGGAGCGGGGGTGCGCAGTACTTC.

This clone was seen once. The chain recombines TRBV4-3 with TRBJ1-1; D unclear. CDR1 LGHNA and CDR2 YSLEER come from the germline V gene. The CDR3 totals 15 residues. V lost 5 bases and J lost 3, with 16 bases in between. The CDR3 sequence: CASSSRLTWDTEAFF. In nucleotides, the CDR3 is TGCGCCAGCAGCTCCCGACTTACTTGGGACACTGAAGCTTTCTTT.

The CDR3 spells CASSPGRGFRSYEQYF. The CDR3 nucleotides are TGTGCCAGCTCCCCGGGTCGTGGATTCCGATCCTACGAGCAGTACTTC. This chain joins TRBV18 and TRBJ2-7, with D uncertain. CDR3 length equals 16 residues. Germline-derived CDR1 and CDR2 are KGHSH and LQKENI. Trimming cost V 6 bases and J 1 base, with 19 bases left between them.

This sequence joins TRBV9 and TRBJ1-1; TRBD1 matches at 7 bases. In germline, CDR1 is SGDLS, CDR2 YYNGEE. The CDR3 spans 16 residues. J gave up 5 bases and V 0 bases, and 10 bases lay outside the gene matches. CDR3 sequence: CASSVVGGGEGTEAFF. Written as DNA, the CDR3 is TGTGCCAGCAGCGTAGTCGGAGGGGGCGAGGGGACTGAAGCTTTCTTT.

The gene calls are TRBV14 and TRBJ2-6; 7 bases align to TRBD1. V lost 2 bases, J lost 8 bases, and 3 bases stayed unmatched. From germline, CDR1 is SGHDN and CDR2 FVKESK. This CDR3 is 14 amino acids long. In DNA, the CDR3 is TGTGCCAGCAGCCAAACGGGACAGTCCAACGTCCTGACTTTC. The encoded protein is CASSQTGQSNVLTF.

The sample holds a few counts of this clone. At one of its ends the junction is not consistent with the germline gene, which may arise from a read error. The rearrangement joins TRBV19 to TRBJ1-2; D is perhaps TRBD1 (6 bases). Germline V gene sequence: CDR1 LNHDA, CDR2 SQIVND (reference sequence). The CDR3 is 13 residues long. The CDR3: CASSLDRHQGYTF. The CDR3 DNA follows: TGTGCCAGTAGTTTAGACAGGCACCAAGGCTACACCTTC.

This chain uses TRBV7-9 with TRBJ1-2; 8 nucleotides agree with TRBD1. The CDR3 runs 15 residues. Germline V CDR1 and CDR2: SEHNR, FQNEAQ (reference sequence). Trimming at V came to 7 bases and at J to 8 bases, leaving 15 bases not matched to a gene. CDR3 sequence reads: CASNIFIGDRFGYTF. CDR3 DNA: TGTGCCAGCAACATCTTTATTGGGGACAGGTTCGGCTACACCTTC.

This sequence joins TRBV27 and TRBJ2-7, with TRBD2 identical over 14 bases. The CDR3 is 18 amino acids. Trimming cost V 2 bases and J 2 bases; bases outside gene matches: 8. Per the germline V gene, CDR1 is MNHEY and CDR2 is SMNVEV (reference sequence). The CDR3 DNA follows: TGTGCCAGCAGTTTAGGACTAGCGGGGGGCCTCTTTACCTACGAGCAGTACTTC. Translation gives CASSLGLAGGLFTYEQYF.

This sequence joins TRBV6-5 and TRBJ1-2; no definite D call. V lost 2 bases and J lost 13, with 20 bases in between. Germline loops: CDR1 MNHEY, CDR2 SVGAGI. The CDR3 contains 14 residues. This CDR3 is CASSYALVVLDLTF. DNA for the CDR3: TGTGCCAGCAGTTACGCCCTAGTCGTATTGGATCTCACCTTC.

DNA of the CDR3: TGTGCCAGCAGCCACCAGACTAGCGGGGACCCAGATACGCAGTATTTT. Translation gives CASSHQTSGDPDTQYF. This chain uses TRBV4-2 with TRBJ2-3; TRBD2 aligns across 11 bases. The CDR3 totals 16 residues. Per germline, CDR1 LGHNA and CDR2 YNFKEQ. Trimming removed 3 bases from V and 4 bases from J; junction bases left unmatched: 6.

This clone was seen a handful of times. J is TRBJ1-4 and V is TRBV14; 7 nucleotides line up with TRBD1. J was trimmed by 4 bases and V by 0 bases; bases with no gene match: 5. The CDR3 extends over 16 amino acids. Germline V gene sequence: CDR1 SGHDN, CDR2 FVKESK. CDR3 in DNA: TGTGCCAGCAGCCAAGAGGGAAGACAGGGTAATGAAAAACTGTTTTTT. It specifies CASSQEGRQGNEKLFF.

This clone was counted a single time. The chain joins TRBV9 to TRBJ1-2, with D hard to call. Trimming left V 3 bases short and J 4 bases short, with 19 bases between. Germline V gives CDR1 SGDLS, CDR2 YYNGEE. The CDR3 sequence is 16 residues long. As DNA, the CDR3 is TGTGCCAGCAGCGCCCCCCAAAGCGGAGGAGCCTATGGCTACACCTTC. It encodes CASSAPQSGGAYGYTF.

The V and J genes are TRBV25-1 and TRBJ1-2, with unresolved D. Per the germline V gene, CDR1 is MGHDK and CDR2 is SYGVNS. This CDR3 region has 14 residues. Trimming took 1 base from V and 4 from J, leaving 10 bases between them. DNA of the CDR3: TGTGCCAGCAGTGAATTGATGGAGACCTATGGCTACACCTTC. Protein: CASSELMETYGYTF.

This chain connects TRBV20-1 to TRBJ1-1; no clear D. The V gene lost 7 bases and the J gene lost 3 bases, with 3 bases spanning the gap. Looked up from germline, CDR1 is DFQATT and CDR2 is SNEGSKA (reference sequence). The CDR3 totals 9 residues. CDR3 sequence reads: CSGHTEAFF. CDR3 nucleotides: TGCAGTGGGCACACTGAAGCTTTCTTT.

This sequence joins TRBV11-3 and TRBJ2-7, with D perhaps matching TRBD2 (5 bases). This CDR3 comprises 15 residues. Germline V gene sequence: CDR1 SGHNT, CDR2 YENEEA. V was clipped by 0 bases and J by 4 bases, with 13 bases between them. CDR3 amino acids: CASSLESGKGYEQYF. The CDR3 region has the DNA TGTGCCAGCAGCTTAGAATCGGGAAAAGGATACGAGCAGTACTTC.

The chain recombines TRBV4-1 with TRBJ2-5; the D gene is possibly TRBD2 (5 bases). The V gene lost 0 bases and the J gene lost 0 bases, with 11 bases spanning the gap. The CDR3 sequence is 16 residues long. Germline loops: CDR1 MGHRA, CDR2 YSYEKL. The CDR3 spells CASSQDRGLHQETQYF. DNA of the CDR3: TGCGCCAGCAGCCAAGATCGTGGACTGCACCAAGAGACCCAGTACTTC.

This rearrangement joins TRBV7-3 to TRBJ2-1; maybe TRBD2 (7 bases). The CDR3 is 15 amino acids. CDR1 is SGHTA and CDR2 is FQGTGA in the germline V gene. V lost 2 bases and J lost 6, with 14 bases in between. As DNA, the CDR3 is TGTGCCAGCAGCTTACGAGGGGGGGCGGGCAATGAGCAGTTCTTC. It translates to CASSLRGGAGNEQFF.

The CDR3 sequence is CASSQGPGYTF. In nucleotides, the CDR3 is TGTGCCAGCAGCCAGGGGCCTGGCTACACCTTC. The chain couples TRBV9 to TRBJ1-2, with a weak D call TRBD1 (6 bases). Germline lookup yields CDR1 SGDLS and CDR2 YYNGEE. Trimming stripped 4 bases from V and 7 bases from J, with 8 bases between. The CDR3 has 11 amino acids.

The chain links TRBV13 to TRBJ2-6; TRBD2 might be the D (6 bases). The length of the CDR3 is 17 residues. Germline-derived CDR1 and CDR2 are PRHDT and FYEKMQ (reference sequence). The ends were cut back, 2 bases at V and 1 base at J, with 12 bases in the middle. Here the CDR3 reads CASSLSGQVSGANVLTF. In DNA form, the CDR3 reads TGTGCCAGCAGCTTAAGCGGGCAGGTTTCTGGGGCCAACGTCCTGACTTTC.